This record covers a single TCR beta chain. Its antigen remains unidentified. These data are taken from a study of blood T cells in healthy people across ages. The authors drew about 10 milliliters of peripheral blood from each donor. The extraction recovered at least 5 micrograms of total RNA per sample. Study findings and constraints: The fall in TCR beta diversity per million T cells was roughly linear with age.

CDR1 is SGHAT and CDR2 is FQNNGV in the germline V gene. Trimming cost V 5 bases and J 5 bases, with 19 bases left between them. The CDR3 length is 16 residues. It was with a sample-barcoded 5' primer and a J-beta primer mix that a second PCR of roughly 7 to 12 cycles was run. Via MiXCR, TCRdb re-called the 5' RACE reads, giving one row per CDR3 protein. This sample yields roughly 1.6 million distinct CDR3 sequences, of which about 35% are seen a single time; around 11% belongs to the top ten. This clonotype originated in a woman aged 30 to 39 in good health. V and J are TRBV11-2 and TRBJ2-4, with D tentatively TRBD1 (7 bases). The sample taken for sequencing was blood. The CDR3 DNA follows: TGTGCCAGCAGCCCGAACAGGGGACTCGGGGAAAACATTCAGTACTTC. This gives the protein CASSPNRGLGENIQYF.